What follows are 15 T cell receptor beta chains derived from one specimen sequenced in a study of blood T cells in healthy people across ages. Alongside a J-beta primer mix, a sample-barcoded 5' primer served in a second PCR lasting about 6 to 11 cycles. A single record per CDR3 protein comes from TCRdb applying MiXCR to the 5' RACE reads. The table shows more than 1,400,000 distinct CDR3 sequences, with about 40% occurring only once. The source material was blood. The receptors were sampled from a woman younger than 35 in good health.

In this sample, this clonotype turned up a few times. V is TRBV7-9 and J is TRBJ2-5; TRBD2 is a possible D gene (5 bases). The CDR3 has 12 amino acids. V shed 10 bases and J shed 5 bases, with 14 bases lying between them. CDR1 and CDR2 (germline): SEHNR, FQNEAQ (reference sequence). This chain's CDR3 is CATSGIRETQYF. CDR3 in DNA: TGTGCCACCTCGGGGATTAGGGAGACCCAGTACTTC.

This clonotype was found a few times. This chain uses TRBV25-1 with TRBJ1-1; the D gene is possibly TRBD1 (5 bases). V lost 3 bases to trimming and J lost 7 bases, with 12 bases between them. The CDR3 spans 13 residues. The germline gives CDR1 MGHDK, CDR2 SYGVNS. The CDR3 here is CASSEGGTGEAFF. CDR3 DNA sequence: TGTGCCAGCAGTGAGGGAGGGACGGGTGAAGCTTTCTTT.

This clonotype was picked up a small number of times. The DNA of the CDR3 is TGTGCCAGCAGTCTTGCAGCCCCCGGTCCTGCCTACGAGCAGTACTTC. Translating gives CASSLAAPGPAYEQYF. J is TRBJ2-7 and V is TRBV6-5; D is unclear. The CDR3 spans 16 residues. Germline CDR1 and CDR2: MNHEY and SVGAGI. The ends were cut back, 5 bases at V and 2 bases at J, with 19 bases in the middle.

This clonotype appeared a few times. The chain links TRBV18 to TRBJ1-1, with D tentatively TRBD1 (6 bases). Trimming stripped 2 bases from V and 5 bases from J, with 12 bases between. The germline gives CDR1 KGHSH, CDR2 LQKENI. The CDR3 runs 14 residues. DNA for the CDR3: TGTGCCAGCTCACCATTTACAGGGTATACTGAAGCTTTCTTT. Its protein product is CASSPFTGYTEAFF.

The rearrangement uses TRBV24-1 and TRBJ2-1, with D perhaps TRBD2 (5 bases). Germline V gene data show CDR1 as KGHDR and CDR2 as SFDVKD. Trimming removed 12 bases at V and 7 bases at J, with 21 bases between. This CDR3 contains 14 residues. DNA of the CDR3: TGTGCCCCCACGTTGGGGAGTCGAGAGAATGAGCAGTTCTTC. This sequence encodes CAPTLGSRENEQFF.

This sequence joins TRBV28 and TRBJ2-1; tentative D call: TRBD2 (6 bases). Germline V gene lookup returns CDR1 MDHEN and CDR2 SYDVKM. The CDR3 runs 15 residues. Between the trimmed V and J ends, which lost 4 bases and 4 bases, there was a span of 14 bases. Written as DNA, the CDR3 is TGTGCCAGCAGTTCCCAGGGACTGCTGTACAATGAGCAGTTCTTC. This translates into CASSSQGLLYNEQFF.

The V gene is TRBV2, the J gene TRBJ2-1, with D possibly being TRBD2 (6 bases). CDR3 length equals 16 residues. The ends were cut back, 6 bases at V and 7 bases at J, with 22 bases in the middle. Germline CDR1 SNHLY, CDR2 FYNNEI. The CDR3 protein is CASSAVGGTPGNEQFF. As DNA, the CDR3 is TGTGCCAGCAGCGCCGTGGGGGGAACCCCAGGGAATGAGCAGTTCTTC.

This chain connects TRBV6-5 to TRBJ2-1; D is undetermined. V was shortened by 0 bases and J by 4 bases, with 7 bases between the two germline ends. The CDR3 sequence is 14 residues long. Germline CDR1 MNHEY, CDR2 SVGAGI. In DNA form, the CDR3 reads TGTGCCAGCAGTTACTCGCGGCTTTACAATGAGCAGTTCTTC. Translation: CASSYSRLYNEQFF.

This clonotype has ten or more counts. The J gene is TRBJ1-1, the V gene TRBV9, with 7 positions matching TRBD1. The CDR3 covers 15 residues. Germline CDR1 is SGDLS and CDR2 is YYNGEE. V lost 3 bases and J lost 4; bases outside the gene matches: 9. The CDR3 is CASSARTGFVTEAFF. CDR3 coding DNA: TGTGCCAGCAGCGCCCGGACAGGTTTCGTCACTGAAGCTTTCTTT.

There are a few counts of this clonotype. This chain uses TRBV12-3 or TRBV12-4 with TRBJ2-3; 8 bases align to TRBD2. CDR3 length equals 15 residues. J lost 2 bases, V lost 6 bases, and 7 bases had no gene match. In nucleotides, the CDR3 is TGTGCCAGCAGCAGAGAGCGGGGGAACACAGATACGCAGTATTTT. It specifies CASSRERGNTDTQYF.

This chain joins TRBV4-2 and TRBJ2-5; 9 bases match TRBD2. The CDR3 extends over 15 amino acids. From germline, CDR1 is LGHNA and CDR2 YNFKEQ. Germline trimming cut 1 base from V and 3 bases from J; bases unmatched to any gene: 3. The CDR3 loop reads CASSQARGREETQYF. CDR3 DNA sequence: TGTGCCAGCAGCCAAGCCCGCGGGAGGGAAGAGACCCAGTACTTC.

The chain combines TRBV4-2 with TRBJ2-1; no reliable D call. Germline V lookup: CDR1 LGHNA, CDR2 YNFKEQ. Trimming stripped 0 bases from V and 9 bases from J, with 15 bases between. CDR3 length: 15 amino acids. The CDR3, as DNA: TGTGCCAGCAGCCAAGATTTCCCGGCGGCCCTTGAGCAGTTCTTC. Protein: CASSQDFPAALEQFF.

This clonotype appeared a few times. The V and J genes are TRBV20-1 and TRBJ2-3, with D tentatively TRBD2 (5 bases). The CDR3 extends over 14 amino acids. The germline CDR1 and CDR2 sequences are DFQATT and SNEGSKA (reference sequence). V shed 6 bases and J shed 5 bases, with 18 bases lying between them. The CDR3 spells CSARARERIDTQYF. As DNA, the CDR3 is TGCAGTGCCCGGGCGAGGGAGAGGATAGATACGCAGTATTTT.

This clonotype was picked up a small number of times. This chain links TRBV9 with TRBJ2-1; 9 bases are shared with TRBD2. Germline V lookup: CDR1 SGDLS, CDR2 YYNGEE. Losses at the gene ends were 2 bases for V and 7 bases for J; bases not matched to a gene: 7. This CDR3 is built from 15 residues. CDR3 sequence (DNA): TGTGCCAGCAGCGTTCGGCGGGGGGGCCGGAATGAGCAGTTCTTC. Amino acids: CASSVRRGGRNEQFF.

This clonotype was found a few times. The rearrangement links TRBV6-1 to TRBJ1-4; 9 bases align to TRBD1. Per the germline V gene, CDR1 is MNHNS and CDR2 is SASEGT. CDR3 length equals 17 residues. V lost 6 bases to trimming and J lost 0 bases; unmatched junction nucleotides: 8. CDR3 nucleotide sequence: TGTGCCAGCAGGCCGGGACAGGGCCTTGCAACTAATGAAAAACTGTTTTTT. This translates into CASRPGQGLATNEKLFF.